A selection of T cell receptor beta chains follows, all from one sample in a study of T cells after yellow fever vaccination. TCRdb processed the 5' RACE reads anew with MiXCR; each CDR3 protein has one entry. Of 300,000 or so distinct CDR3 sequences in the sample, roughly 13% were seen once. The source material was CD4+ T cells sorted from PBMCs, sampled 45 days after the yellow fever booster vaccination. The receptors come from a man aged 25-45 years who received the YFV17D yellow fever vaccine. The CDR3 runs from the conserved cysteine through the conserved F or W. A D gene is named only where the DNA matches it firmly. Not all rows give a size; the values are once, few, many and, for expanded clones, a class.

>few|TRBV5-1|-|TRBJ2-1
CASSPPIANNEQFF
TGCGCCAGCAGCCCCCCCATCGCCAACAATGAGCAGTTCTTC
>-|TRBV7-9|-|TRBJ2-1
CASSPTRREQFF
TGTGCCAGCAGCCCTACTAGGAGGGAGCAGTTCTTC
>few|TRBV9|-|TRBJ2-3
CASSLIEDTQYF
TGTGCCAGCAGCCTCATAGAAGATACGCAGTATTTT
>few|TRBV30|TRBD2|TRBJ2-5
CAWSKAGAQTQYF
TGTGCCTGGAGTAAAGCGGGAGCGCAGACCCAGTACTTC
>few|TRBV20-1|-|TRBJ2-2
CSARDGYKNTGELFF
TGCAGTGCTAGAGACGGCTACAAGAACACCGGGGAGCTGTTTTTT
>-|TRBV10-3|-|TRBJ2-3
CAISRDSGQDTQYF
TGTGCCATCAGCCGGGACAGCGGGCAAGATACGCAGTATTTT
>-|TRBV23-1|TRBD2|TRBJ2-5
CASKREGLRETQYF
TGCGCCAGCAAACGGGAGGGCCTGCGAGAGACCCAGTACTTC
>-|TRBV30|TRBD1|TRBJ1-1
CAWDRGGTEAFF
TGTGCCTGGGACAGGGGGGGCACTGAAGCTTTCTTT
>few|TRBV24-1|-|TRBJ2-2
CATSVSGASNTGELFF
TGTGCCACCAGTGTGTCGGGGGCCTCGAACACCGGGGAGCTGTTTTTT
>-|TRBV3-1|TRBD1|TRBJ2-7
CASSQRQGSEQYF
TGTGCCAGCAGCCAGAGACAGGGGAGCGAGCAGTACTTC
>-|TRBV29-1|TRBD1|TRBJ1-4
CSGGTGISEKPFF
TGCAGCGGGGGGACAGGGATAAGCGAAAAACCGTTTTTT
>-|TRBV28|TRBD2|TRBJ2-7
CASNPPGRQTSYEQYF
TGTGCCAGCAACCCTCCCGGGAGGCAGACCTCCTACGAGCAGTACTTC
>-|TRBV3-1|-|TRBJ2-2
CACCRSGSGGPIGELFF
TGTGCCTGCTGCCGGAGTGGAAGCGGAGGGCCGATCGGGGAGCTGTTTTTT
>-|TRBV5-1|-|TRBJ2-5
CASSLGMSQETQYF
TGCGCCAGCAGCTTGGGTATGAGCCAAGAGACCCAGTACTTC
>-|TRBV5-1|TRBD2|TRBJ2-3
CASSPGLAGSDTQYF
TGCGCCAGCAGCCCGGGACTAGCGGGGTCAGATACGCAGTATTTT
>few|TRBV20-1|-|TRBJ2-1
CSAPPGANNPSNEQFF
TGCAGTGCACCACCCGGGGCCAACAATCCCTCCAATGAGCAGTTCTTC
>few|TRBV7-2|TRBD2|TRBJ2-1
CASSLAVSRGWGSGTYNEQFF
TGTGCCAGCAGCTTAGCGGTGTCTAGGGGCTGGGGAAGCGGGACCTACAATGAGCAGTTCTTC
>few|TRBV6-1|TRBD1|TRBJ2-7
CASSPTGMVAEQYF
TGTGCCAGCAGCCCGACAGGGATGGTGGCCGAGCAGTACTTC
>-|TRBV7-2|TRBD2|TRBJ2-3
CASSPTSARTDTQYF
TGTGCCAGCAGCCCGACTAGCGCCCGCACAGATACGCAGTATTTT
>-|TRBV20-1|-|TRBJ1-1
CSARAGGDTEAFF
TGCAGTGCTAGAGCCGGGGGGGACACTGAAGCTTTCTTT
>few|TRBV25-1|TRBD1|TRBJ2-7
CASRGTGLPYEQYF
TGTGCCAGCAGGGGGACAGGGCTCCCCTACGAGCAGTACTTC
>few|TRBV12-3/TRBV12-4|-|TRBJ1-5
CASSSPGKSNQPQHF
TGTGCCAGCAGTTCCCCAGGAAAAAGCAATCAGCCCCAGCATTTT
>few|TRBV29-1|TRBD2|TRBJ2-5
CSAGRQETQYF
TGCAGCGCCGGGAGGCAAGAGACCCAGTACTTC
>-|TRBV7-8|TRBD2|TRBJ2-1
CASSFKRGTYNEQFF
TGTGCCAGCAGCTTCAAGCGGGGTACCTACAATGAGCAGTTCTTC
>-|TRBV12-3/TRBV12-4|-|TRBJ2-2
CASLGHIGTGELFF
TGTGCCAGCTTGGGACACATAGGGACCGGGGAGCTGTTTTTT
>-|TRBV5-1|-|TRBJ2-1
CASSNWDEQFF
TGCGCCAGCAGCAATTGGGATGAGCAGTTCTTC
>-|TRBV7-2|TRBD2|TRBJ2-3
CASSLVSGRKDTQYF
TGTGCCAGCAGCTTAGTCAGCGGGAGGAAAGATACGCAGTATTTT
>-|TRBV7-8|-|TRBJ2-1
CASSLARYSVNEQFF
TGTGCCAGCAGCTTAGCGCGTTACAGCGTCAATGAGCAGTTCTTC
>-|TRBV20-1|-|TRBJ2-1
CSARGLSSYNEQFF
TGCAGTGCCCGCGGACTCAGCTCCTACAATGAGCAGTTCTTC
>few|TRBV20-1|-|TRBJ2-5
CSAPVLTSSQETQYF
TGCAGTGCTCCCGTTCTAACTAGCAGTCAAGAGACCCAGTACTTC
>-|TRBV3-1|-|TRBJ1-4
CASSQPPGPGNEKLFF
TGTGCCAGCAGCCAGCCCCCCGGGCCAGGGAATGAAAAACTGTTTTTT
>-|TRBV7-3|-|TRBJ2-7
CASSLELGSLEF
TGTGCCAGCAGCCTTGAGTTGGGGAGCCTCGAATTC
>-|TRBV12-3/TRBV12-4|-|TRBJ2-1
CASSFRLGGSYNEQFF
TGTGCCAGCAGTTTCCGACTAGGGGGCTCCTACAATGAGCAGTTCTTC
>-|TRBV15|-|TRBJ2-3
CATSRVLEASTDTQYF
TGTGCCACCAGCAGAGTATTAGAGGCCTCCACAGATACGCAGTATTTT
>-|TRBV12-3/TRBV12-4|-|TRBJ2-2
CASSFVSANTGELFF
TGTGCCAGCAGTTTCGTCTCGGCGAACACCGGGGAGCTGTTTTTT